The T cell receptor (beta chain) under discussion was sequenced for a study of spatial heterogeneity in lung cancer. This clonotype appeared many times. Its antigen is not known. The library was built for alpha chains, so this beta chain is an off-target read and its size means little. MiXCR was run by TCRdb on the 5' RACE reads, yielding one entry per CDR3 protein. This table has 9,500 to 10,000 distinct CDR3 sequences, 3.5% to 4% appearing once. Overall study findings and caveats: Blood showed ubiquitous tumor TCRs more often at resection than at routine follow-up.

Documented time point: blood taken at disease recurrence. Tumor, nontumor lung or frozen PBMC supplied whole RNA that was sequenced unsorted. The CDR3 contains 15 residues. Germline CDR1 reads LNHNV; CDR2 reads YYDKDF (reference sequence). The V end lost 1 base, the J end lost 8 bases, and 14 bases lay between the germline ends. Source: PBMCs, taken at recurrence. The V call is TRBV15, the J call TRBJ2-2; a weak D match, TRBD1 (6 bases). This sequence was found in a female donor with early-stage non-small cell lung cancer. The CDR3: CATSRGTGRSGELFF. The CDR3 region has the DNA TGTGCCACCAGCAGAGGAACAGGGAGATCGGGGGAGCTGTTTTTT.